A selection of T cell receptor beta chains follows, all from one sample in a study of response to subunit inactivated influenza vaccine. TCRdb re-analysed the RT-PCR reads in MiXCR, keeping a single row per CDR3 protein. The data contain around 850,000 distinct CDR3 sequences, about a fifth of them singletons. Sequenced here: PBMCs from blood, sampled more than 4 days after vaccination. The receptors derive from a man over 45 who received an inactivated influenza vaccine. Both conserved end residues are part of each CDR3. D genes are given only for firm matches. For some rows the clone size is stated as once, few or many, or as a class when expanded; others skip it.

size	D	V	J	DNA	CDR3
-	-	TRBV11-2	TRBJ1-2	TGTGCCAGCAGCTTATTTTCGGTGGCCTCCCGCTATGGCTACACCTTC	CASSLFSVASRYGYTF
few	-	TRBV7-9	TRBJ1-2	TGTGCCAGTGACTTTACAACAGGCGGCTACACCTTC	CASDFTTGGYTF
-	-	TRBV9	TRBJ2-7	TGTGCCAGCAGCGTAGGCAGGGTAGCCTACGAGCAGTACTTC	CASSVGRVAYEQYF
-	TRBD1	TRBV28	TRBJ2-1	TGTGCCAGCAGTATTAAGGGGACAGGGAGGTACAATGAGCAGTTCTTC	CASSIKGTGRYNEQFF
many	-	TRBV20-1	TRBJ1-1	TGCAGTGCTAACGCCGGGACAAACACTGAAGCTTTCTTT	CSANAGTNTEAFF
-	TRBD2	TRBV7-8	TRBJ2-7	TGTGCCAGCAGCTCCTCGGGACTAGCCGCCAGCTCCTACGAGCAGTACTTC	CASSSSGLAASSYEQYF
many	TRBD2	TRBV20-1	TRBJ2-7	TGCAGTGCTAGAGACCAGGGAGGGGCTTGGCAGTACTTC	CSARDQGGAWQYF
few	-	TRBV15	TRBJ1-4	TGTGCCACCAGCAGAGATCGGGACATCGAGGGAGAAAAACTGTTTTTT	CATSRDRDIEGEKLFF
-	TRBD1	TRBV6-1	TRBJ2-5	TGTGCCAGCACACCGACAGGGGAAGAGACCCAGTACTTC	CASTPTGEETQYF
-	-	TRBV28	TRBJ1-2	TGTGCCAGCAGTTCCCCGACAGAAGCTAATGGCTACACCTTC	CASSSPTEANGYTF
few	-	TRBV5-1	TRBJ2-1	TGCGCCAGCAGCTTGGAGGCACACGGGTTATACAATGAGCAGTTCTTC	CASSLEAHGLYNEQFF
-	-	TRBV15	TRBJ2-1	TGTGCCACCAGCAATACTAGATACCATATACATGAGCAGTTCTTC	CATSNTRYHIHEQFF
many	TRBD1	TRBV5-6	TRBJ1-5	TGTGCCAGCAGCCTTGGATCGGGGACAGGGCGGGAACAGCCCCAGCATTTT	CASSLGSGTGREQPQHF
few	-	TRBV29-1	TRBJ2-7	TGCAGCGTTGAAGGGGACTCCTTCTACGAGCAGTACTTC	CSVEGDSFYEQYF
-	-	TRBV28	TRBJ2-2	TGTGCCAGCAGCTGGGATCGAGTCACTGGGGAGCTGTTTTTT	CASSWDRVTGELFF